The clone carrying this TCR beta chain was picked up many times. The antigen is unknown. The time point is: newly diagnosed GD, antithyroid drugs for less than 3 months. PBMC RNA served as the TCR library source. CDR3 length equals 14 residues. V was shortened by 4 bases and J by 1 base, with 9 bases between the two germline ends. Germline values: CDR1 SGHRS, CDR2 YFSETQ. Library construction for TCR beta used iRepertoire HTBI primers and Arm-PCR of CDR3 regions. TCRdb analysed the multiplex PCR reads with MiXCR anew, one entry per CDR3 protein. This table has 450,000 to 500,000 distinct CDR3 sequences, around 15% appearing once. This sample was taken from a study of regulatory T cells in long-lasting Graves disease. Overall study findings and caveats: Favored usage of TRBV28, TRBJ1-2 and TRBJ2-5 was recorded in persistent disease.

The same sample was also studied in work on T cells in Graves' hyperthyroidism and ophthalmopathy. That work adds: Orbital computed tomography and thyroid ultrasound, together with serum TRAb and thyroxine and clinical symptoms, were used for diagnoses. Initially, a first-round RT-PCR of the TCR CDR3 employed the HTBI primer set.

The sequencing used peripheral blood mononuclear cells (PBMCs), collected at new diagnosis, from a patient treated with antithyroid drugs. V and J are TRBV5-1 and TRBJ2-1; the D is unclear. The receptor comes from a man between 35 and 55 years old with Graves disease. Here the CDR3 reads CASSPDPSYNEQFF. The DNA for the CDR3 is TGCGCCAGCAGCCCTGACCCATCCTACAATGAGCAGTTCTTC. Filled out from reference TRBV5-1 and TRBJ2-1, the complete variable domain reads KAGVTQTPRYLIKTRGQQVTLSCSPISGHRSVSWYQQTPGQGLQFLFEYFSETQRNKGNFPGRFSGRQFSNSRSEMNVSTLELGDSALYLCASSPDPSYNEQFFGPGTRLTVL.